This entry describes one TCR beta chain. CDR3 size: 17 residues. Trimming shortened V by 3 bases and J by 0 bases, and 12 bases separated the two germline ends. CDR1 and CDR2 from the germline V gene are MDHEN and SYDVKM. The data were taken from a study of shared clonotypes between healthy human individuals. At the level of the study: Three CD4 naive, three CD4 memory, two CD8 naive and one CD8 memory plate were used per donor.

Libraries were prepared by immunoSEQ multiplex PCR; TCRdb keeps only in-frame clonotypes and omits some of them. This table holds 2 million to 3 million clones, 93% found once. This chain connects TRBV28 to TRBJ2-6; tentative D call: TRBD1 (5 bases). This TCR came from a man younger than 35 in good health. Some clones in this sample may be carry-over from other donors' samples. Specimen: naive CD4+ T cells from PBMCs. This sample's subset: CD45RA+ positively selected. The CDR3 nucleotides are TGTGCCAGCAGTTTCGCCAGGGCCCGCTCTGGGGCCAACGTCCTGACTTTC. Translating it yields CASSFARARSGANVLTF.